These T cell receptor beta chains were read from a single sample in a study of graft-versus-host responses after intestinal transplantation. Which antigens these TCRs recognize remains unknown. Assay used: immunoSEQ multiplex PCR; TCRdb lists only in-frame clones, some missing. The sample has 95,000 to 130,000 clones, 90% seen once. Source: unstimulated CD4+ T cells sorted from spleen or lymph node cells, taken before intestinal transplant. These TCRs come from a human donor who received an intestinal transplant. Each CDR3 is given with its conserved first and last residue. Fields, in order: clone size, J gene, V gene, D gene, CDR3 protein, CDR3 DNA. A D gene is named only where the DNA matches it firmly. The size entry is marked missing in some rows and otherwise reads once, few, many or a size class.

once | TRBJ1-6 | TRBV29-1 | NA | CSVQPGHSNSPLHF | TGCAGCGTCCAACCGGGACACTCAAATTCACCCCTCCACTTT
NA | TRBJ2-2 | TRBV2 | TRBD1 | CASSKDRGRTGELFF | TGTGCCAGCAGTAAGGACAGGGGAAGGACCGGGGAGCTGTTTTTT
NA | TRBJ1-1 | TRBV5-1 | NA | CASSLTAFAGAFF | TGCGCCAGCAGCTTGACGGCCTTCGCGGGTGCTTTCTTT
NA | TRBJ1-2 | TRBV10-3 | NA | CAISTGGYGYTF | TGTGCCATCAGTACGGGGGGCTATGGCTACACCTTC
NA | TRBJ1-5 | TRBV15 | NA | CATSHGWGPGGSNQPQHF | TGTGCCACCAGCCATGGCTGGGGGCCAGGCGGAAGCAATCAGCCCCAGCATTTT
NA | TRBJ1-1 | TRBV7-9 | NA | CASSLIQGGTEAFF | TGTGCCAGCAGCTTAATCCAGGGAGGCACTGAAGCTTTCTTT
NA | TRBJ2-6 | TRBV6-6 | NA | CASSYAASGANVLTF | TGTGCCAGCAGTTACGCGGCCTCTGGGGCCAACGTCCTGACTTTC
NA | TRBJ1-5 | TRBV7-3 | NA | CASSLGPNQPQHF | TGTGCCAGCAGCTTGGGCCCTAATCAGCCCCAGCATTTT
NA | TRBJ2-7 | TRBV7-2 | TRBD2 | CASSSAGTSRYEQYF | TGTGCCAGCAGCTCCGCCGGGACTAGTCGCTACGAGCAGTACTTC
once | TRBJ2-1 | TRBV29-1 | NA | CSAIGTPLSYNEQFF | TGCAGCGCAATTGGGACTCCACTTTCCTACAATGAGCAGTTCTTC
NA | TRBJ2-7 | TRBV6-1 | TRBD1 | CASSRDSPTYEQYF | TGTGCCAGCAGCCGGGACAGTCCTACCTACGAGCAGTACTTC
NA | TRBJ1-3 | TRBV5-4 | NA | CASSSFSGSGNTIYF | TGTGCCAGCAGCTCGTTCAGCGGTTCTGGAAACACCATATATTTT
NA | TRBJ2-5 | TRBV5-1 | NA | CASRRLETQYF | TGCGCCAGCAGAAGACTGGAGACCCAGTACTTC
NA | TRBJ2-1 | TRBV27 | TRBD2 | CASSLSRLADYNEQFF | TGTGCCAGCAGTTTATCGAGACTAGCGGACTACAATGAGCAGTTCTTC
NA | TRBJ1-1 | TRBV6-6 | NA | CASSYRTENTEAFF | TGTGCCAGCAGTTACAGGACAGAGAACACTGAAGCTTTCTTT
NA | TRBJ2-5 | TRBV5-1 | TRBD2 | CASSLGGLAVGTQYF | TGCGCCAGCAGCTTGGGAGGACTAGCGGTTGGGACCCAGTACTTC
NA | TRBJ2-3 | TRBV5-4 | TRBD2 | CASSFPFAGGGTDTQYF | TGTGCCAGCAGCTTCCCTTTTGCGGGGGGGGGCACAGATACGCAGTATTTT
NA | TRBJ1-6 | TRBV14 | NA | CASSRQGISPLHF | TGTGCCAGCAGCCGTCAGGGTATTTCACCCCTCCACTTT
once | TRBJ2-2 | TRBV27 | NA | CASSPFLTGELFF | TGTGCCAGCAGTCCGTTCTTGACCGGGGAGCTGTTTTTT
NA | TRBJ1-1 | TRBV4-1 | NA | CASSQDGDTEAFF | TGCGCCAGCAGCCAAGACGGAGACACTGAAGCTTTCTTT
NA | TRBJ2-1 | TRBV12-5 | NA | CASGLVPPTTEQFF | TGTGCTAGTGGTTTGGTACCCCCTACTACCGAGCAGTTCTTC
NA | TRBJ1-3 | TRBV13 | NA | CASSLARRGAGNTIYF | TGTGCCAGCAGCTTAGCCCGTAGGGGCGCTGGAAACACCATATATTTT
once | TRBJ1-5 | TRBV29-1 | TRBD1 | CSVGTGGEQPQHF | TGCAGCGTTGGGACAGGGGGTGAGCAGCCCCAGCATTTT
once | TRBJ2-1 | TRBV11-3 | TRBD2 | CASSFGTSGRNEQFF | TGTGCCAGCAGCTTCGGGACTAGCGGGAGGAATGAGCAGTTCTTC
NA | TRBJ2-7 | TRBV2 | TRBD1 | CASSEAGPGGQYF | TGTGCCAGCAGTGAAGCGGGCCCAGGGGGGCAGTACTTC
NA | TRBJ2-1 | TRBV9 | NA | CASSPGTTSSYNEQFF | TGTGCCAGCAGCCCTGGGACAACTAGCTCCTACAATGAGCAGTTCTTC
once | TRBJ2-7 | TRBV30 | NA | CAWRNSGSSYEQYF | TGTGCCTGGAGAAATAGCGGTAGCTCCTACGAGCAGTACTTC
NA | TRBJ2-2 | TRBV5-1 | NA | CASSFRAGELFF | TGCGCCAGCAGCTTCCGGGCCGGGGAGCTGTTTTTT
NA | TRBJ1-2 | TRBV7-2 | NA | CASSPWREEGYTF | TGTGCCAGCAGCCCGTGGAGGGAGGAAGGCTACACCTTC
NA | TRBJ2-1 | TRBV29-1 | TRBD1 | CSVTRQGIDNEQFF | TGCAGCGTTACTCGACAGGGTATCGACAATGAGCAGTTCTTC
NA | TRBJ2-5 | TRBV5-6 | TRBD1 | CASNPTGRETQYF | TGTGCCAGCAACCCGACAGGGCGAGAGACCCAGTACTTC
NA | TRBJ2-3 | TRBV7-6 | NA | CASSLGPAGTQYF | TGTGCCAGCAGCTTGGGCCCCGCGGGTACGCAGTATTTT
NA | TRBJ2-1 | TRBV6-1 | NA | CASSVGLVTEQFF | TGTGCCAGCAGTGTAGGACTGGTTACGGAGCAGTTCTTC
NA | TRBJ1-2 | TRBV28 | NA | CASSYRMIGYTF | TGTGCCAGCAGTTACAGAATGATTGGCTACACCTTC
NA | TRBJ2-3 | TRBV27 | TRBD2 | CASSGRGAGESYTQYF | TGTGCCAGCAGCGGACGTGGAGCGGGAGAATCATATACGCAGTATTTT
NA | TRBJ2-7 | TRBV5-1 | TRBD2 | CASSLAGSLLAGGKSREQYF | TGCGCCAGCAGCTTGGCCGGTTCGTTACTAGCGGGAGGGAAGTCAAGGGAGCAGTACTTC
NA | TRBJ1-5 | TRBV28 | TRBD1 | CASTKGTGGNQPQHF | TGTGCCAGCACCAAAGGGACAGGGGGGAATCAGCCCCAGCATTTT
NA | TRBJ1-3 | TRBV5-1 | NA | CASTLSGDSGNTIYF | TGCGCCAGCACCCTATCAGGCGACTCTGGAAACACCATATATTTT
once | TRBJ2-2 | TRBV11-2 | TRBD1 | CASRPRQGRTGELFF | TGTGCCAGCAGACCGAGACAGGGACGTACCGGGGAGCTGTTTTTT
NA | TRBJ1-1 | TRBV27 | NA | CASRGKGPPNTEAFF | TGTGCCAGCAGAGGGAAGGGGCCGCCGAACACTGAAGCTTTCTTT
NA | TRBJ1-1 | TRBV18 | TRBD1 | CASSYRGDTEAFF | TGTGCCAGCTCATACAGGGGTGACACTGAAGCTTTCTTT
NA | TRBJ1-1 | TRBV30 | TRBD1 | CACDRGSGTEAFF | TGTGCCTGCGACAGGGGGAGTGGGACTGAAGCTTTCTTT
NA | TRBJ1-2 | TRBV6-5 | TRBD1 | CASSFPQGAGYGYTF | TGTGCCAGCAGTTTCCCTCAGGGGGCGGGGTATGGCTACACCTTC
NA | TRBJ1-5 | TRBV19 | TRBD1 | CASSTIDRGANQPQHF | TGTGCCAGTAGTACCATCGACAGGGGCGCCAATCAGCCCCAGCATTTT
NA | TRBJ2-3 | TRBV12-5 | TRBD1 | CASGQQGASDTQYF | TGTGCTAGTGGCCAACAGGGGGCGTCAGATACGCAGTATTTT
NA | TRBJ2-5 | TRBV5-6 | TRBD2 | CASSLVGGAYETQYF | TGTGCCAGCAGCTTGGTCGGGGGGGCGTATGAGACCCAGTACTTC
NA | TRBJ2-2 | TRBV29-1 | TRBD2 | CSVRIAGMNTGELFF | TGCAGCGTCAGAATAGCGGGGATGAACACCGGGGAGCTGTTTTTT
NA | TRBJ1-1 | TRBV19 | NA | CASSIAGTSAEAFF | TGTGCCAGTAGTATAGCAGGGACTTCGGCTGAAGCTTTCTTT
NA | TRBJ1-1 | TRBV7-2 | NA | CASSSMMGGTEAFF | TGTGCCAGCAGCTCCATGATGGGGGGCACTGAAGCTTTCTTT
NA | TRBJ2-2 | TRBV5-5 | TRBD2 | CASSWTSGPDLTGELFF | TGTGCCAGCAGCTGGACTAGCGGGCCCGACCTCACCGGGGAGCTGTTTTTT
once | TRBJ2-7 | TRBV27 | TRBD1 | CASSRDRVEGYEQYF | TGTGCCAGCAGTAGGGACAGGGTCGAGGGGTACGAGCAGTACTTC
NA | TRBJ2-7 | TRBV30 | TRBD1 | CAWRTGVYEQYF | TGTGCCTGGCGGACAGGAGTATACGAGCAGTACTTC
NA | TRBJ1-2 | TRBV7-2 | NA | CASSTTYYGYTF | TGTGCCAGCAGCACCACTTACTATGGCTACACCTTC
NA | TRBJ1-3 | TRBV6-1 | NA | CASSETLRGGNTIYF | TGTGCCAGCAGTGAAACCCTACGGGGAGGAAACACCATATATTTT
NA | TRBJ2-7 | TRBV5-1 | TRBD2 | CASSFLLAPGLYEQYF | TGCGCCAGCAGCTTCTTACTAGCGCCAGGACTCTACGAGCAGTACTTC